A single sample gave rise to the 16 T cell receptor beta chains below, sequenced in a study of long-term antiretroviral therapy in people with HIV. At the survey level, the v3.0 immunoSEQ assay was run. The protocol was immunoSEQ multiplex PCR, while the TCRdb copy is restricted to in-frame clones and leaves out a portion. Of fewer than 30,000 clones in the sample, about 82% were seen once. The sample in question was unsorted PBMCs, obtained 0.8 years after starting antiretroviral therapy. The receptors shown here come from a woman in her 30s with HIV.

The rearrangement uses TRBV5-8 and TRBJ1-4; no clear D gene. Per the germline V gene, CDR1 is SGHTS and CDR2 is YDEGEE. Trimming pared 4 bases from V and 0 bases from J, leaving 25 bases between. The CDR3 is 20 residues long. The CDR3 nucleotides read TGTGCCAGCAGCCCTCCCTCTGGGGTTTTTACGACATCAACTAATGAAAAACTGTTTTTT. This encodes CASSPPSGVFTTSTNEKLFF.

This chain links TRBV4-1 with TRBJ1-1; 9 nucleotides line up with TRBD1. J was trimmed by 5 bases and V by 4 bases; bases with no gene match: 11. The V gene's germline CDR1 is MGHRA and CDR2 YSYEKL. This CDR3 is 16 amino acids long. The CDR3 protein is CASSPRDRVFETEAFF. CDR3 DNA: TGCGCCAGCAGCCCCCGGGACAGGGTTTTTGAGACTGAAGCTTTCTTT.

V is TRBV29-1 and J is TRBJ2-3; TRBD2 matches at 8 bases. This CDR3 is 13 amino acids long. Germline loops: CDR1 SQVTM, CDR2 ANQGSEA. Trimming removed 6 bases from V and 2 bases from J; junction bases left unmatched: 4. The CDR3 nucleotides read TGCAGCGTCGGGGGGGGGTCCACAGATACGCAGTATTTT. This gives the protein CSVGGGSTDTQYF.

The chain joins TRBV2 to TRBJ1-5; D remains unclear. CDR1 and CDR2 (germline): SNHLY, FYNNEI. The CDR3 spans 14 residues. Trimming took off 6 bases at V and 4 bases at J, with 13 bases between the two ends. Here the CDR3 reads CASRISGPNQPQHF. As DNA, the CDR3 is TGTGCCAGCAGAATCAGTGGTCCTAATCAGCCCCAGCATTTT.

V gene TRBV6-5 combines with J gene TRBJ2-1; D could derive from TRBD1 or TRBD2 (5 bases each). Germline V gives CDR1 MNHEY, CDR2 SVGAGI. The CDR3 is 14 amino acids. The V end was cut by 6 bases, the J end by 4 bases, with 13 bases between. The CDR3 region has the DNA TGTGCCAGCAGCCGAACGAGGGGTTACAATGAGCAGTTCTTC. Protein product: CASSRTRGYNEQFF.

The chain carries TRBV7-2 and TRBJ1-2; D possibly corresponds to TRBD1 (5 bases). This CDR3 is built from 16 residues. The V gene's germline CDR1 is SGHTA and CDR2 FQGNSA. The V end lost 4 bases, the J end lost 0 bases, and 15 bases lay between the germline ends. The CDR3 loop reads CASSSGTGLTNYGYTF. The CDR3 bases are TGTGCCAGCAGCTCCGGGACGGGGCTTACTAACTATGGCTACACCTTC.

The V call is TRBV19, the J call TRBJ1-1; D is uncertain. The CDR3 spans 12 residues. CDR1 is LNHDA and CDR2 is SQIVND in the germline V gene (reference sequence). V was shortened by 4 bases and J by 4 bases, with 7 bases between the two germline ends. The CDR3 reads CASSKAGTEAFF. CDR3 coding DNA: TGTGCCAGTAGTAAGGCTGGCACTGAAGCTTTCTTT.

DNA of the CDR3: TGTGCCAGCAGTTCGGGACAGGGGAAGACTGAAGCTTTCTTT. Its translation: CASSSGQGKTEAFF. The rearrangement links TRBV7-9 to TRBJ1-1, with TRBD1 matching over 10 bases. The CDR3 spans 14 residues. The germline V gene has CDR1 SEHNR and CDR2 FQNEAQ (reference sequence). The ends lost 6 bases at V and 5 bases at J; junction bases unmatched: 6.

The chain uses TRBV10-3 and TRBJ1-1; D is ambiguous. V dropped 7 bases and J dropped 4 bases, with 16 bases sitting between them. The CDR3 has 14 amino acids. Germline V CDR1 and CDR2: ENHRY, SYGVKD. CDR3: CAIISGRGSTEAFF. As DNA, the CDR3 is TGTGCCATCATAAGCGGGCGAGGTAGCACTGAAGCTTTCTTT.

The chain combines TRBV7-3 with TRBJ2-1, with D possibly called TRBD1 or TRBD2 (7 bases each). Germline V gene data show CDR1 as SGHTA and CDR2 as FQGTGA. This CDR3 spans 15 amino acids. V shed 5 bases and J shed 5 bases, with 16 bases lying between them. For the CDR3, the DNA is TGTGCCAGCAGCATAGGGGGCCGGGGGGACAATGAGCAGTTCTTC. Its translation: CASSIGGRGDNEQFF.

The chain has TRBV4-1 and TRBJ1-4; TRBD1 might be the D (5 bases). The CDR3 has 17 residues. Germline lookup yields CDR1 MGHRA and CDR2 YSYEKL. V lost 3 bases to trimming and J lost 1 base, with 15 bases between them. The CDR3 DNA follows: TGCGCCAGCAGCCACCCCGACACTGACAGAACTAATGAAAAACTGTTTTTT. This gives the protein CASSHPDTDRTNEKLFF.

The chain is built from TRBV9 and TRBJ2-3; tentative D call: TRBD1 (6 bases). Germline V gene lookup returns CDR1 SGDLS and CDR2 YYNGEE. CDR3 length: 16 residues. V was cut by 2 bases and J by 2 bases, with 15 bases left in between. The chain's CDR3 is CASSVGGLGITDTQYF. The CDR3, as DNA: TGTGCCAGCAGCGTTGGGGGCTTGGGGATCACAGATACGCAGTATTTT.

CDR3 nucleotide sequence: TGCGCCAGTGAACCCTCACGGACTAGCGGCGGTGAGCAGTTCTTC. Encoded protein: CASEPSRTSGGEQFF. The chain links TRBV10-1 to TRBJ2-1; 10 bases agree with TRBD2. J gave up 9 bases and V 9 bases, and 14 bases lay outside the gene matches. Germline assignment: CDR1 WNHNN and CDR2 SYGVQD (reference sequence). The length of the CDR3 is 15 residues.

V is TRBV7-8 and J is TRBJ1-1; D perhaps matches TRBD1 (6 bases). With 1 base removed from V and 3 bases from J, the gap between germline ends came to 15 bases. Germline CDR1 is SGHVS and CDR2 is FQNEAQ. The CDR3 extends over 16 amino acids. This CDR3 reads CASSLVGGRRDTEAFF. CDR3 nucleotide sequence: TGTGCCAGCAGCTTAGTGGGGGGCAGAAGGGACACTGAAGCTTTCTTT.

The chain recombines TRBV9 with TRBJ2-3, with D maybe TRBD1 (6 bases). The V gene lost 2 bases and the J gene lost 3 bases, with 16 bases spanning the gap. In germline, CDR1 is SGDLS, CDR2 YYNGEE. The CDR3 is 16 residues long. The CDR3 coding sequence is TGTGCCAGCAGCGTTCCCCTAACAGGGTCAACAGATACGCAGTATTTT. Translation: CASSVPLTGSTDTQYF.

The gene calls are TRBV7-9 and TRBJ2-3; D is undetermined. CDR3 length equals 16 residues. Trimming removed 2 bases from V and 4 bases from J, with 16 bases in between. The germline CDR1 and CDR2 sequences are SEHNR and FQNEAQ (reference sequence). The CDR3 nucleotides read TGTGCCAGCAGCTTATCCCACCGGATAGGGCCAGATACGCAGTATTTT. Protein product: CASSLSHRIGPDTQYF.